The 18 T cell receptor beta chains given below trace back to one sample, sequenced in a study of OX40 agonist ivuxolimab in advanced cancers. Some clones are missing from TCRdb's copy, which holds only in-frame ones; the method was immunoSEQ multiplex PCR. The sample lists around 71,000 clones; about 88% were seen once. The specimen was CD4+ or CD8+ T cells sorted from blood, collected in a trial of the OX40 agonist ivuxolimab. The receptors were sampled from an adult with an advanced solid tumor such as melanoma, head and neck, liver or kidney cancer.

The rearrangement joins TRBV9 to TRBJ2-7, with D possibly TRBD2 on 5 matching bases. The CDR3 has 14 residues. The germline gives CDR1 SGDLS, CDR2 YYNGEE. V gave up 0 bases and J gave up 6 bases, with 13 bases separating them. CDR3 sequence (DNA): TGTGCCAGCAGCGTAGGGCTAGCTTCCCTCGAGCAGTACTTC. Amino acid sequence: CASSVGLASLEQYF.

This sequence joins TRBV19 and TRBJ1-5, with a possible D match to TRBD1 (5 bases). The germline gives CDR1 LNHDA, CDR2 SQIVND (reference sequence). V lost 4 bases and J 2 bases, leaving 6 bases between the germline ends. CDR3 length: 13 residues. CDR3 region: CASSRGGNQPQHF. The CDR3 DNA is TGTGCCAGTAGTAGAGGGGGCAATCAGCCCCAGCATTTT.

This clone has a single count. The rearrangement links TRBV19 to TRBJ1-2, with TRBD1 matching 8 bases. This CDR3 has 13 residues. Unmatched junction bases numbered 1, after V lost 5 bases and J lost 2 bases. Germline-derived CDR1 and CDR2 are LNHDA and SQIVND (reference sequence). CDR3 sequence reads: CASSGQGNYGYTF. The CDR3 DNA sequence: TGTGCCAGTAGTGGACAGGGAAACTATGGCTACACCTTC.

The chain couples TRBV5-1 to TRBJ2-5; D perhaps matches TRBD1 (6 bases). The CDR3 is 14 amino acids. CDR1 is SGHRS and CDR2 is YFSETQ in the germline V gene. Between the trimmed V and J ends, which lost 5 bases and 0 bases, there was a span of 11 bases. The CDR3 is CASREQGNQETQYF. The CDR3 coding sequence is TGCGCCAGCAGGGAACAGGGAAACCAAGAGACCCAGTACTTC.

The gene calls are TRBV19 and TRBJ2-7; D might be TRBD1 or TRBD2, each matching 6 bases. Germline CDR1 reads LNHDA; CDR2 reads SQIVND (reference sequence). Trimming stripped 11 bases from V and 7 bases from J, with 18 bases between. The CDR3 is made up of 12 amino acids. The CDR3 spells CASRGVLGEQYF. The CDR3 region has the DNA TGTGCCTCGAGGGGGGTGCTTGGGGAGCAGTACTTC.

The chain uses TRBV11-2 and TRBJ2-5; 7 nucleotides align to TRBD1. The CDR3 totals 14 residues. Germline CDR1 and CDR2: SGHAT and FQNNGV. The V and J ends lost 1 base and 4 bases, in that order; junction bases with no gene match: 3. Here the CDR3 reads CASSLGQGGETQYF. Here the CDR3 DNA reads TGTGCCAGCAGCTTAGGACAGGGCGGAGAGACCCAGTACTTC. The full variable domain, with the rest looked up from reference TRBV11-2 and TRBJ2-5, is EAGVAQSPRYKIIEKRQSVAFWCNPISGHATLYWYQQILGQGPKLLIQFQNNGVVDDSQLPKDRFSAERLKGVDSTLKIQPAKLEDSAVYLCASSLGQGGETQYFGPGTRLLVL.

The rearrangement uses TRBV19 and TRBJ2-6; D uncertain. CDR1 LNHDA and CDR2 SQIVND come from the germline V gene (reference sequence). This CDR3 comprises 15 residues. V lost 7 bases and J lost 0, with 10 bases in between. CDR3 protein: CASKTPRSGANVLTF. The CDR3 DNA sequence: TGTGCCAGTAAGACACCCCGCTCTGGGGCCAACGTCCTGACTTTC.

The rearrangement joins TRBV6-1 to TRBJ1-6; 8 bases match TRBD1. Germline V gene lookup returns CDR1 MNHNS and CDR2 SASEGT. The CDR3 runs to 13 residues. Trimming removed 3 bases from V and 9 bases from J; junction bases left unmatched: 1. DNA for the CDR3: TGTGCCAGCAGTGAGGACAGGGTTTCACCCCTCCACTTT. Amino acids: CASSEDRVSPLHF.

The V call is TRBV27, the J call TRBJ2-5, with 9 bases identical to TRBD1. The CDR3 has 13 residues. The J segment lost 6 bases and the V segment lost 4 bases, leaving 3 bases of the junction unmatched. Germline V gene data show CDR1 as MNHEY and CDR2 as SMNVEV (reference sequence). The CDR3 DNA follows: TGTGCCAGCAGTTGGGGACAGGGAAAGACCCAGTACTTC. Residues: CASSWGQGKTQYF.

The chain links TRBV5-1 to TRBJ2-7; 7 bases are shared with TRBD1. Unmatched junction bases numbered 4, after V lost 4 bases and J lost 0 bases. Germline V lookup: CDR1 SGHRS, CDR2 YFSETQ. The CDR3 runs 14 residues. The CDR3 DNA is TGCGCCAGCAGCCCGGGACAGAGCTCCTACGAGCAGTACTTC. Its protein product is CASSPGQSSYEQYF.

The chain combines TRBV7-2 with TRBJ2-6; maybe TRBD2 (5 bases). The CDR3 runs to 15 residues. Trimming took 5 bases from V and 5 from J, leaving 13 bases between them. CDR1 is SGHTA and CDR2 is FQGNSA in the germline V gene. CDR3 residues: CASSRTVLRANVLTF. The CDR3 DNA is TGTGCCAGCAGCCGGACTGTTTTGCGGGCCAACGTCCTGACTTTC.

The CDR3 protein is CASSLGGAGPSTDTQYF. CDR3 nucleotide sequence: TGTGCCAGCAGCTTAGGTGGGGCGGGCCCCTCCACAGATACGCAGTATTTT. V and J are TRBV11-3 and TRBJ2-3; the D gene could be TRBD1 or TRBD2 (5 bases each). V was trimmed by 1 base and J by 2 bases, leaving 16 bases between them. The germline V gene encodes CDR1 SGHNT and CDR2 YENEEA. This CDR3 has 17 residues.

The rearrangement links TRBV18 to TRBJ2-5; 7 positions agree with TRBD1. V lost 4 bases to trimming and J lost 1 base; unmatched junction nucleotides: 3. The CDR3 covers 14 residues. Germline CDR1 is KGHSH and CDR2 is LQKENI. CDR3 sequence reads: CASSLGTAQETQYF. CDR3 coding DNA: TGTGCCAGCTCACTAGGGACAGCCCAAGAGACCCAGTACTTC. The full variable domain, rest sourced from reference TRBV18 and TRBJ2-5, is NAGVMQNPRHLVRRRGQEARLRCSPMKGHSHVYWYRQLPEEGLKFMVYLQKENIIDESGMPKERFSAEFPKEGPSILRIQQVVRGDSAAYFCASSLGTAQETQYFGPGTRLLVL.

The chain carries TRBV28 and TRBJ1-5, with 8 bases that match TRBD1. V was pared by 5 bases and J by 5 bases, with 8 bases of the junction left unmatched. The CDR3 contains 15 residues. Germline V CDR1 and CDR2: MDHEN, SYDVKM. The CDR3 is CASSADRDSYQPQHF. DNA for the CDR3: TGTGCCAGCAGTGCGGACAGGGACTCTTATCAGCCCCAGCATTTT.

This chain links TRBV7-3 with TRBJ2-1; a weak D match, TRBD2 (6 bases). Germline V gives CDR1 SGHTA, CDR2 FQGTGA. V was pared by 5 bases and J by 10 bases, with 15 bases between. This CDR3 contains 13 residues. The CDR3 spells CASSPRSGGEQFF. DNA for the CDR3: TGTGCCAGCAGCCCCCGGAGTGGGGGGGAGCAGTTCTTC. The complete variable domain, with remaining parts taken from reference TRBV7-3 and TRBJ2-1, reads GAGVSQTPSNKVTEKGKYVELRCDPISGHTALYWYRQSLGQGPEFLIYFQGTGAADDSGLPNDRFFAVRPEGSVSTLKIQRTERGDSAVYLCASSPRSGGEQFFGPGTRLTVL.

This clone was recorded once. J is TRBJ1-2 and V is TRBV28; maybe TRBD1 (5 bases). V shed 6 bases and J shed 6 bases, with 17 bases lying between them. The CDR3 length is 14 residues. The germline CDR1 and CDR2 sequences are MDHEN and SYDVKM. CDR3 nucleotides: TGTGCCAGCAGCTTTATCCCAGGGCGTGATGGCTACACCTTC. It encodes CASSFIPGRDGYTF.

This CDR3 reads CASSPQEDTEAFF. CDR3 in DNA: TGTGCCAGCAGCCCGCAGGAGGACACTGAAGCTTTCTTT. This sequence joins TRBV14 and TRBJ1-1; D gene ambiguous. Germline CDR1 SGHDN, CDR2 FVKESK. The length of the CDR3 is 13 residues. Trimming removed 4 bases at V and 3 bases at J, with 9 bases between. Combining the CDR3 with reference TRBV14 and TRBJ1-1 gives the whole variable domain EAGVTQFPSHSVIEKGQTVTLRCDPISGHDNLYWYRRVMGKEIKFLLHFVKESKQDESGMPNNRFLAERTGGTYSTLKVQPAELEDSGVYFCASSPQEDTEAFFGQGTRLTVV.

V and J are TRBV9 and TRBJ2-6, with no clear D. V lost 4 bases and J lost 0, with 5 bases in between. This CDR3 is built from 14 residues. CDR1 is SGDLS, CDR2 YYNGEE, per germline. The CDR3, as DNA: TGTGCCAGCAGCACCCACTCTGGGGCCAACGTCCTGACTTTC. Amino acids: CASSTHSGANVLTF.